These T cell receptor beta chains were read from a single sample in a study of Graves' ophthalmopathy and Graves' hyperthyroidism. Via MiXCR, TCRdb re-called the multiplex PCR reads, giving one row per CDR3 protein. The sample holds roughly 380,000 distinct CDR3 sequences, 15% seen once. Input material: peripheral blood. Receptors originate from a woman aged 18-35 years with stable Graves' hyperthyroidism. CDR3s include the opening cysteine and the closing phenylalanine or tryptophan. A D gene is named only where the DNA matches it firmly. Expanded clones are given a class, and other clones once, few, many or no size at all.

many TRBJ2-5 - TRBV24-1 TGTGCCACCAGTGATCAGACAGGATCTCAAGAGACCCAGTACTTC CATSDQTGSQETQYF
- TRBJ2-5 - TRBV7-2 TGTGCCAGCAGCGACCAGACTAGGGAGACCCAGTACTTC CASSDQTRETQYF
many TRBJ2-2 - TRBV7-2 TGTGCCAGCAGCTTAGCTAGGACCGGGGAGCTGTTTTTT CASSLARTGELFF
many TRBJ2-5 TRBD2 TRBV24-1 TGTGCCACCAGTGAACCGAGCGGGGGGGCAGAGACCCAGTACTTC CATSEPSGGAETQYF
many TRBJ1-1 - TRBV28 TGTGCCAGCAGTGGGCGTCGGGCTTTCTTT CASSGRRAFF
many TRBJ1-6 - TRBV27 TGTGCCAGCAGTCCAGGAGTCTCCTATAATTCACCCCTCCACTTT CASSPGVSYNSPLHF
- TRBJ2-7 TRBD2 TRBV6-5 TGTGCCAGCAGTTACTCAGGGGCGGGAGACCCCTACGAGCAGTACTTC CASSYSGAGDPYEQYF
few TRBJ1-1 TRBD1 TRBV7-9 TGTGCCAGCAGTCACGGGACAGGGGACCCTGAAGCTTTCTTT CASSHGTGDPEAFF
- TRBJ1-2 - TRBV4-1 TGCGCCAGCAGCCAAGAGGGGGCCTATGGCTACACCTTC CASSQEGAYGYTF
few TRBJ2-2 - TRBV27 TGTGCCAGCAGTGGGGCGCGGGAAACCGGGGAGCTGTTTTTT CASSGARETGELFF
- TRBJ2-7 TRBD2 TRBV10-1 TGCGCCAGCAGTGACCCACGTGGGCGGGGGAAGGGGTACGAGCAGTACTTC CASSDPRGRGKGYEQYF
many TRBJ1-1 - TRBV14 TGTGCCAGCAGCCAAGTGGAGGGGAAGTCCGCTGAAGCTTTCTTT CASSQVEGKSAEAFF
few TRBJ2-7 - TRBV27 TGTGCCAGCAGTTTATCCGGCGGGTCAGGGGGGGTTTATTACGAGCAGTACTTC CASSLSGGSGGVYYEQYF
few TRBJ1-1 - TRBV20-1 TGCAGTGCTGGATTTTCGGACCCGACGAACACTGAAGCTTTCTTT CSAGFSDPTNTEAFF
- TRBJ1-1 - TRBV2 TGTGCCAGCATTCCGACAGGCCAAGCTTTCTTT CASIPTGQAFF
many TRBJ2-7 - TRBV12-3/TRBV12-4 TGTGCCAGCAGTCCCGCAGCTTCGGGGTACGAGCAGTACTTC CASSPAASGYEQYF
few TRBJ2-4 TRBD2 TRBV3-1 TGTGCCAGCAGCCTACGACTAGCGGGGGGCCAAAGCGTTCAGTACTTC CASSLRLAGGQSVQYF
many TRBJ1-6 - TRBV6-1 TGTGCCAGCGCCGAGGGGGGCCAACTTAATTCACCCCTCCACTTT CASAEGGQLNSPLHF
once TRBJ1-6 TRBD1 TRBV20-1 TGCAGTGCTAGCTTACAGGGGGACAGTTCACCCCTCCACTTT CSASLQGDSSPLHF
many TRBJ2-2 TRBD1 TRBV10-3 TGTGCCACCGTAGAGGGGGCAGGGGGCTCCACCGGGGAGCTGTTTTTT CATVEGAGGSTGELFF
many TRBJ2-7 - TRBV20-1 TGCAGTGCTAGGGAAGGGGGACGCTACGAGCAGTACTTC CSAREGGRYEQYF
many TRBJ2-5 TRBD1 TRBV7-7 TGTGCTAGCAGCTTAGCGACAGGGACGGAGACCCAGTACTTC CASSLATGTETQYF
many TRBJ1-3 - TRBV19 TGTGCCAGTAGTATAGTCCCAGGGTATGCAAACACCATATATTTT CASSIVPGYANTIYF
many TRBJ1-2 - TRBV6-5 TGTGCCAGCAGTTACTCAACAGATTTGAGGGGCTACACCTTC CASSYSTDLRGYTF
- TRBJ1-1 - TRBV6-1 TGTGCCAGCAGTGTTGTCAGGGATAACACTGAAGCTTTCTTT CASSVVRDNTEAFF
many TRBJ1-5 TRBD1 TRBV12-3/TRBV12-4 TGTGCCAGCAGTTTTCGGACAGGGGGAGAGCCCCAGCATTTT CASSFRTGGEPQHF